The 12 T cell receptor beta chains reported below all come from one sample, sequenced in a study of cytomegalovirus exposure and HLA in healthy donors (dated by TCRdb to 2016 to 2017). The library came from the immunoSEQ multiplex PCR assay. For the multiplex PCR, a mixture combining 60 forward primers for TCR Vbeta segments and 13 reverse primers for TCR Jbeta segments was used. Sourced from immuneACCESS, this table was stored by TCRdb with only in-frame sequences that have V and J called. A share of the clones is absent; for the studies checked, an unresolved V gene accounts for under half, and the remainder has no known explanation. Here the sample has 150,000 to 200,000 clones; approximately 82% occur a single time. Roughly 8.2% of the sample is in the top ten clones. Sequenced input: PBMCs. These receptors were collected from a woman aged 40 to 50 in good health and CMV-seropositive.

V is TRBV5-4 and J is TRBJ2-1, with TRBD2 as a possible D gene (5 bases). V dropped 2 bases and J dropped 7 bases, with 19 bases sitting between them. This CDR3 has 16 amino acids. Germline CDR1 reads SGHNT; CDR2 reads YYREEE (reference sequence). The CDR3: CASSFQTKGVLNEQFF. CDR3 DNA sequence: TGTGCCAGCAGCTTCCAGACTAAGGGCGTCCTAAATGAGCAGTTCTTC.

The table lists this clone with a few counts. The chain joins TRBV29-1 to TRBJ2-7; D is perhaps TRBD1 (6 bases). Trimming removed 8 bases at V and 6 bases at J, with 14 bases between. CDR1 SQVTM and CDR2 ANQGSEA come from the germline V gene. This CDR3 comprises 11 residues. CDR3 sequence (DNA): TGCAGCTTCTGGACAGTCACCGAGCAGTACTTC. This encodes CSFWTVTEQYF.

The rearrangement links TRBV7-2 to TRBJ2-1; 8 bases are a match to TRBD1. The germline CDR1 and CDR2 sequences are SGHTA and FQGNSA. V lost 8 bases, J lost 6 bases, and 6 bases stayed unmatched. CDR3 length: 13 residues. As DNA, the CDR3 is TGTGCCAGCGGTCGGACAGGGTTCAATGAGCAGTTCTTC. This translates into CASGRTGFNEQFF.

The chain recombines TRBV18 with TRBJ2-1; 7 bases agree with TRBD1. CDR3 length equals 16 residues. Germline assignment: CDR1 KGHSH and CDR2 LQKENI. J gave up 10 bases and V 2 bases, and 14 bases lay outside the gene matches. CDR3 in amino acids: CASSPSLTGKRGEQFF. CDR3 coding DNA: TGTGCCAGCTCACCATCTTTGACAGGGAAAAGGGGGGAGCAGTTCTTC.

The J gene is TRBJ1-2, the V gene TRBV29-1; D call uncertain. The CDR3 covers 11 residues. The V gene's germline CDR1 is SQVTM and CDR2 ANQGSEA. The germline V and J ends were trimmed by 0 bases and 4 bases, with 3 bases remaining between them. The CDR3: CSVEESYGYTF. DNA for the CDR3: TGCAGCGTTGAAGAGAGCTATGGCTACACCTTC.

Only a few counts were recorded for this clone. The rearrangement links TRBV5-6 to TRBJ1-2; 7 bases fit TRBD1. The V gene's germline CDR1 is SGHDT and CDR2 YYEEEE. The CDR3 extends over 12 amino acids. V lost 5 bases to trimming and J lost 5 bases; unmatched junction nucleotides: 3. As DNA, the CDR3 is TGTGCCAGCAGTGTGACAGGGTATGGCTACACCTTC. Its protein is CASSVTGYGYTF.

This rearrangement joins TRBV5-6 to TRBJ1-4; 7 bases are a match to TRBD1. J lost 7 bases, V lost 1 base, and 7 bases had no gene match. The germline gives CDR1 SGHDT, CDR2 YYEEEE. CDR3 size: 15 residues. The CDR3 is CASSLYRGQSEKLFF. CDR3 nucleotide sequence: TGTGCCAGCAGCTTGTACAGGGGACAGAGTGAAAAACTGTTTTTT.

The CDR3 sequence: CASSPPVGGGPYEQYF. CDR3 coding DNA: TGTGCCAGCTCACCCCCTGTTGGAGGGGGCCCCTACGAGCAGTACTTC. The genes are TRBV18 and TRBJ2-5; a weak D match, TRBD1 (7 bases). The DNA matches TRBJ2-7 better at its end, which makes the J call doubtful. Germline V CDR1 and CDR2: KGHSH, LQKENI. The CDR3 sequence is 16 residues long.

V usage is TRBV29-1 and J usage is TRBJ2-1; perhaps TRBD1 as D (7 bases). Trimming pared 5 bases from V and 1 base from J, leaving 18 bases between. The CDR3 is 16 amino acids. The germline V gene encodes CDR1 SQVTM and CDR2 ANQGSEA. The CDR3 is CSVKGAGGLSYNEQFF. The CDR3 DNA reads TGCAGCGTTAAGGGGGCCGGGGGCCTTTCCTACAATGAGCAGTTCTTC.

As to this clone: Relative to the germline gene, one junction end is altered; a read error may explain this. The CDR3 reads CSSSLGQGINEQYF. CDR3 bases: TGTTCCAGCAGCTTGGGACAGGGAATAAACGAGCAGTACTTC. V and J are TRBV7-9 and TRBJ2-7; 9 bases are shared with TRBD1. CDR1 and CDR2 (germline): SEHNR, FQNEAQ (reference sequence). The CDR3 covers 14 residues.

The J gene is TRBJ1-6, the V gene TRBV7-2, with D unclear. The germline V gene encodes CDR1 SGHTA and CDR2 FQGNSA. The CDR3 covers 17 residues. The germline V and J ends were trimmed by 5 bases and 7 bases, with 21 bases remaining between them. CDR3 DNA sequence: TGTGCCAGCAGCACATATACCCCACAAACATCGAATTCACCCCTCCACTTT. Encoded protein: CASSTYTPQTSNSPLHF.

The CDR3 DNA sequence: TGTGCCAGCAGCCCTAGTTCCCCTAGCGATTTGGAGCAGTTCTTC. This translates into CASSPSSPSDLEQFF. This chain joins TRBV11-2 and TRBJ2-1; a weak D match, TRBD2 (6 bases). The CDR3 is 15 amino acids. Germline lookup yields CDR1 SGHAT and CDR2 FQNNGV. Trimming took 5 bases from V and 10 from J, leaving 21 bases between them.